In its sample, the clone carrying this TCR beta chain was seen a few times. The data are from a study of T cells after yellow fever vaccination. Using its own MiXCR run on the 5' RACE reads, TCRdb lists one record per CDR3 protein. The sample records around 600,000 distinct CDR3 sequences, around an eighth being singletons. V lost 2 bases to trimming and J lost 4 bases; unmatched junction nucleotides: 4. Per germline, CDR1 MNHEY and CDR2 SVGAGI. The CDR3 extends over 15 amino acids. This chain joins TRBV6-5 and TRBJ2-3; 9 bases are a match to TRBD2. This clonotype originated in a man younger than 40 who received the YFV17D yellow fever vaccine. The sequencing here drew on PBMCs, taken on the day of the yellow fever booster vaccination. Written as DNA, the CDR3 is TGTGCCAGCAGTTACCTGGCTAGCGGGGCAGATACGCAGTATTTT. Translation gives CASSYLASGADTQYF.